What follows are 27 T cell receptor beta chains derived from one specimen sequenced in a study of blood T cell repertoires in COVID-19. Clones were sequenced by immunoSEQ multiplex PCR, and TCRdb holds only the in-frame ones, with some missing. The sample shows some 64,000 clones, more than 65% of them seen only once. Material for sequencing was peripheral blood. The receptors were gathered from a human donor in a cohort sampled during active COVID-19.

DNA for the CDR3: TGTGCCAGCTCAGAGGCACAGGGGAGGTTTGGCACTGAAGCTTTCTTT. It codes for CASSEAQGRFGTEAFF. The V gene is TRBV18, the J gene TRBJ1-1; the match to TRBD1 covers 7 bases. The ends lost 5 bases at V and 4 bases at J; junction bases unmatched: 13. The CDR3 consists of 16 residues. Germline values: CDR1 KGHSH, CDR2 LQKENI.

The chain uses TRBV7-2 and TRBJ2-7; TRBD1 matches at 8 bases. This CDR3 comprises 14 residues. Germline values: CDR1 SGHTA, CDR2 FQGNSA. Trimming took 2 bases from V and 4 from J; bases not matched to a gene: 4. In DNA form, the CDR3 reads TGTGCCAGCAGCTTATCAGGGGGCGAGTACGAGCAGTACTTC. It translates to CASSLSGGEYEQYF.

The CDR3, as DNA: TGTGCCAGCCAACTTGGGGGGGGAAACAATGAGCAGTTCTTC. Translating it yields CASQLGGGNNEQFF. The chain joins TRBV28 to TRBJ2-1, with TRBD2 identical over 7 bases. Germline V CDR1 and CDR2: MDHEN, SYDVKM. Trimming at V came to 8 bases and at J to 5 bases, leaving 9 bases not matched to a gene. CDR3 length: 14 residues.

CDR3 sequence reads: CASKMRTGPTEKLFF. The CDR3 DNA reads as TGTGCCAGTAAAATGAGGACAGGGCCCACTGAAAAACTGTTTTTT. The chain employs TRBV19 and TRBJ1-4, with TRBD1 matching over 8 bases. Germline V gene sequence: CDR1 LNHDA, CDR2 SQIVND (reference sequence). The CDR3 is made up of 15 amino acids. The V gene end was trimmed by 7 bases and the J gene end by 7 bases; junction bases not matched to a gene: 11.

This clone was picked up a small number of times. This rearrangement joins TRBV5-1 to TRBJ2-1; 7 positions match TRBD1. CDR1 is SGHRS, CDR2 YFSETQ, per germline. There are 15 residues in the CDR3. The trim removed 2 bases at V and 5 bases at J, leaving 7 bases unmatched. As DNA, the CDR3 is TGCGCCAGCAGCTTTGGCAGGGGGAAAAACAATGAGCAGTTCTTC. Its protein is CASSFGRGKNNEQFF.

This clone has a single count. J is TRBJ2-5 and V is TRBV5-8; 11 bases are shared with TRBD2. The CDR3 has 17 amino acids. The J segment lost 8 bases and the V segment lost 0 bases, leaving 12 bases of the junction unmatched. Germline CDR1 reads SGHTS; CDR2 reads YDEGEE. The CDR3 loop is CASSLGDLGLAAETQYF. DNA of the CDR3: TGTGCCAGCAGCTTGGGAGACTTGGGACTAGCGGCGGAAACCCAGTACTTC.

CDR3 bases: TGTGCCAGCAGTTTATCCCGGACAGCTAACTATGGCTACACCTTC. Amino acid sequence: CASSLSRTANYGYTF. V usage is TRBV27 and J usage is TRBJ1-2; perhaps TRBD1 as D (6 bases). This CDR3 spans 15 amino acids. V was trimmed by 0 bases and J by 0 bases, leaving 8 bases between them. The germline V gene has CDR1 MNHEY and CDR2 SMNVEV (reference sequence).

J is TRBJ1-1 and V is TRBV6-2 or TRBV6-3; tentative D call: TRBD1 (6 bases). Germline-derived CDR1 and CDR2 are MNHEY and SVGEGT. V dropped 6 bases and J dropped 11 bases, with 13 bases sitting between them. The CDR3 runs 11 residues. The CDR3 sequence is CASSPGQRAFF. For the CDR3, the DNA is TGTGCCAGCAGCCCTGGACAGAGGGCTTTCTTT.

The chain uses TRBV19 and TRBJ1-1; D is undetermined. Trimming shortened V by 10 bases and J by 3 bases, and 9 bases separated the two germline ends. This CDR3 contains 11 residues. The germline V gene encodes CDR1 LNHDA and CDR2 SQIVND (reference sequence). The CDR3 is CATSVYTEAFF. CDR3 nucleotides: TGTGCCACCTCGGTGTACACTGAAGCTTTCTTT.

The gene calls are TRBV7-3 and TRBJ2-2; tentatively, D is TRBD2 (5 bases). CDR3 length: 14 amino acids. The germline V gene has CDR1 SGHTA and CDR2 FQGTGA. V dropped 5 bases and J dropped 5 bases, with 12 bases sitting between them. CDR3 sequence (DNA): TGTGCCAGCAGCCTACTGGCGGGTACCGGGGAGCTGTTTTTT. This translates into CASSLLAGTGELFF.

The CDR3, as DNA: TGTGCCAGTAGTATAGGCCGGGTGGAGACCCAGTACTTC. This gives the protein CASSIGRVETQYF. This rearrangement joins TRBV19 to TRBJ2-5; no reliable D call. The CDR3 sequence is 13 residues long. The V gene's germline CDR1 is LNHDA and CDR2 SQIVND (reference sequence). The ends were cut back, 1 base at V and 5 bases at J, with 8 bases in the middle.

The rearrangement uses TRBV21-1 and TRBJ1-5; the table's D call of TRBD1 was not tested on the DNA. TRBV21-1 corresponds to a pseudogene. The CDR3 spans 17 residues. The DNA for the CDR3 is TGTGCCAGCAGCAAGGGGGACAGGGGGCGGAGAGACCAGCCCCAGCATTTT. It translates to CASSKGDRGRRDQPQHF.

This clone has only a few counts. The rearrangement joins TRBV11-2 to TRBJ2-5; D remains ambiguous. Per the germline V gene, CDR1 is SGHAT and CDR2 is FQNNGV. The V gene lost 4 bases and the J gene lost 5 bases, with 5 bases spanning the gap. CDR3 length: 11 amino acids. CDR3 DNA: TGTGCCAGCAGCTCCGGGGAGACCCAGTACTTC. Translation gives CASSSGETQYF.

This clone was seen at least ten times. The chain couples TRBV27 to TRBJ2-2; D remains ambiguous. Trimming pared 5 bases from V and 1 base from J, leaving 8 bases between. CDR1 MNHEY and CDR2 SMNVEV come from the germline V gene (reference sequence). CDR3 length: 14 residues. The CDR3 loop is CASSREENTGELFF. For the CDR3, the DNA is TGTGCCAGCAGTAGAGAAGAGAACACCGGGGAGCTGTTTTTT.

V gene TRBV7-6 combines with J gene TRBJ2-3; 9 bases align to TRBD2. The CDR3 contains 20 residues. V shed 0 bases and J 0 bases; nucleotides not matched to a gene: 13. Germline V CDR1 and CDR2: SGHVS, FNYEAQ. In DNA, the CDR3 is TGTGCCAGCAGCTTAGCTTGGGCGGGGGGGAACCCAACTAGCACAGATACGCAGTATTTT. Its translation: CASSLAWAGGNPTSTDTQYF.

The chain couples TRBV4-3 to TRBJ2-1; D ambiguous. Looked up from germline, CDR1 is LGHNA and CDR2 is YSLEER. CDR3 length: 14 residues. Trimming removed 0 bases from V and 4 bases from J, with 7 bases in between. The CDR3 protein is CASSQENRYNEQFF. CDR3 sequence (DNA): TGCGCCAGCAGCCAAGAGAACAGATACAATGAGCAGTTCTTC.

This clone was recorded a few times. The chain recombines TRBV5-8 with TRBJ2-5; no clear D gene. Germline assignment: CDR1 SGHTS and CDR2 YDEGEE. Trimming took 0 bases from V and 2 from J, leaving 8 bases between them. The CDR3 is 14 residues long. The CDR3 nucleotides read TGTGCCAGCAGCTTGGGCGACTTACAAGAGACCCAGTACTTC. It codes for CASSLGDLQETQYF.

J is TRBJ2-7 and V is TRBV11-1, with D unresolved. The CDR3 has 13 amino acids. Looked up from germline, CDR1 is SGHAT and CDR2 is FQDESV (reference sequence). V lost 3 bases, J lost 2 bases, and 8 bases lay in between. This CDR3 reads CASSLGRAYEQYF. CDR3 coding DNA: TGTGCCAGCAGCTTGGGCAGAGCCTACGAGCAGTACTTC.

The count of this clone is one. The chain combines TRBV6-5 with TRBJ2-7; D perhaps matches TRBD1 (5 bases). Trimming cost V 7 bases and J 0 bases, with 13 bases left between them. Germline V gives CDR1 MNHEY, CDR2 SVGAGI. The length of the CDR3 is 14 residues. The DNA of the CDR3 is TGTGCCAGCACGCGACAGAGAAGCTCCTACGAGCAGTACTTC. As protein: CASTRQRSSYEQYF.

The chain couples TRBV7-9 to TRBJ1-4; TRBD1 is a possible D gene (5 bases). Trimming cost V 3 bases and J 5 bases, with 22 bases left between them. The CDR3 has 18 residues. The germline V gene encodes CDR1 SEHNR and CDR2 FQNEAQ (reference sequence). The CDR3 is CASSFGSGRATSNEKLFF. As DNA, the CDR3 is TGTGCCAGCAGCTTCGGGTCTGGCAGGGCAACTTCAAATGAAAAACTGTTTTTT.

There are a few counts of this clone. This chain connects TRBV5-4 to TRBJ2-5; possibly TRBD1 for D (5 bases). Germline CDR1 SGHNT, CDR2 YYREEE (reference sequence). The CDR3 spans 15 residues. Trimming cost V 0 bases and J 2 bases, with 11 bases left between them. The CDR3 spells CASSLAAAGQETQYF. In nucleotides, the CDR3 is TGTGCCAGCAGCTTGGCCGCGGCAGGGCAAGAGACCCAGTACTTC.

This chain joins TRBV5-6 and TRBJ1-5; a weak D match, TRBD1 (5 bases). V was pared by 1 base and J by 0 bases, with 14 bases between. Germline assignment: CDR1 SGHDT and CDR2 YYEEEE. This CDR3 region has 17 residues. This CDR3 reads CASSLMGQVISNQPQHF. The CDR3 coding sequence is TGTGCCAGCAGCTTGATGGGGCAGGTTATTAGCAATCAGCCCCAGCATTTT.

The rearrangement uses TRBV6-1 and TRBJ2-1; 9 nucleotides agree with TRBD2. The V and J ends lost 0 bases and 7 bases, in that order; junction bases with no gene match: 7. CDR1 MNHNS and CDR2 SASEGT come from the germline V gene. This CDR3 comprises 16 residues. For the CDR3, the DNA is TGTGCCAGCAGTGAAGCCTCCGCGGGGGGGCGGAATGAGCAGTTCTTC. Its protein product is CASSEASAGGRNEQFF.

The chain employs TRBV12-3 or TRBV12-4 and TRBJ1-2, with no clear D. Trimming left V 7 bases short and J 4 bases short, with 13 bases between. The CDR3 length is 13 residues. CDR3 nucleotides: TGTGCCAGCACTCTGGCGGGAGGCTATGGCTACACCTTC. This sequence encodes CASTLAGGYGYTF.

In this sample, this clone turned up once. The gene calls are TRBV14 and TRBJ2-3, with D hard to call. The germline V gene encodes CDR1 SGHDN and CDR2 FVKESK. There are 13 residues in the CDR3. V dropped 6 bases and J dropped 6 bases, with 13 bases sitting between them. The CDR3 is CASSPISEDTQYF. The CDR3 nucleotides are TGTGCCAGCAGTCCTATATCCGAGGATACGCAGTATTTT. Together with reference TRBV14 and TRBJ2-3, the CDR3 gives the full variable domain: EAGVTQFPSHSVIEKGQTVTLRCDPISGHDNLYWYRRVMGKEIKFLLHFVKESKQDESGMPNNRFLAERTGGTYSTLKVQPAELEDSGVYFCASSPISEDTQYFGPGTRLTVL.

The rearrangement joins TRBV11-2 to TRBJ2-2; D may be TRBD1 (6 bases). The germline V and J ends were trimmed by 1 base and 4 bases, with 10 bases remaining between them. Germline CDR1 and CDR2: SGHAT and FQNNGV. The CDR3 extends over 15 amino acids. CDR3 sequence: CASSLVGAGTGELFF. The CDR3 DNA reads TGTGCCAGCAGCTTAGTGGGGGCGGGCACCGGGGAGCTGTTTTTT.

The V and J genes are TRBV4-1 and TRBJ1-1; 7 bases line up with TRBD1. J was trimmed by 4 bases and V by 0 bases; bases with no gene match: 2. The CDR3 spans 14 residues. CDR1 MGHRA and CDR2 YSYEKL come from the germline V gene. The CDR3 region has the DNA TGCGCCAGCAGCCAAGAGCAGGGGGTCACTGAAGCTTTCTTT. Amino acid sequence: CASSQEQGVTEAFF.